The clone carrying this TCR beta chain has only one observation. Germline CDR1 LNHDA, CDR2 SQIVND (reference sequence). The CDR3 sequence is 15 residues long. The trim removed 6 bases at V and 4 bases at J, leaving 10 bases unmatched. This specimen comes from a study of glioma-infiltrating T cells after dendritic cell vaccination. Across the study: Between the early 2000s and the early 2010s, patients got autologous tumor lysate-pulsed dendritic cell vaccines. Three intradermal dendritic cell vaccine injections were given every two weeks.

Amplification used 60 V beta primers and 13 J beta primers. Profiling relied on immunoSEQ multiplex PCR, and the TCRdb table lists in-frame clones only, not all of them. The table lists about 92,000 clones, more than 75% of them singletons. Sample: blood, taken before dendritic cell vaccination. This TCR derives from a human donor with glioblastoma. The rearrangement uses TRBV19 and TRBJ2-5; 8 bases fit TRBD1. The CDR3 loop is CASSRGRTGRETQYF. CDR3 DNA: TGTGCCAGTAGCCGAGGCCGGACAGGGAGAGAGACCCAGTACTTC.